Listed below are T cell receptor beta chains from one sample, sequenced in a study of CD8 T cells in ankylosing spondylitis. TCRdb reprocessed the 5' RACE reads with MiXCR, giving one entry per CDR3 protein. The table shows a few hundred thousand distinct CDR3 sequences, with 20% occurring only once. The specimen was blood, either unsorted or a sorted T cell fraction (not recorded which). Source of these receptors: a male donor with ankylosing spondylitis or in good health (not recorded which). The CDR3 runs from the conserved cysteine through the conserved F or W. The order of the fields is J gene, D gene, clone size, V gene, CDR3 protein, CDR3 DNA. A D gene is named only where the DNA matches it firmly. Size is stated for part of the rows, as once, few or many counts, or as a class when the clone is expanded.

J gene: TRBJ2-5; D gene: TRBD1; clone size: few; V gene: TRBV24-1; CDR3 protein: CATQPRTGQETQYF; CDR3 DNA: TGTGCCACCCAACCCCGGACAGGACAAGAGACCCAGTACTTC
J gene: TRBJ2-1; D gene: TRBD1; clone size: NA; V gene: TRBV7-8; CDR3 protein: CASSNRARQGGSNEQFF; CDR3 DNA: TGTGCCAGCAGCAATCGGGCCCGACAGGGTGGTTCCAATGAGCAGTTCTTC
J gene: TRBJ1-1; D gene: NA; clone size: NA; V gene: TRBV3-1; CDR3 protein: CASSQPRMNTEAFF; CDR3 DNA: TGTGCCAGCAGCCAACCAAGAATGAACACTGAAGCTTTCTTT
J gene: TRBJ2-1; D gene: NA; clone size: few; V gene: TRBV12-3/TRBV12-4; CDR3 protein: CASSLVGGVTYNEQFF; CDR3 DNA: TGTGCCAGCAGTTTAGTGGGCGGGGTGACCTACAATGAGCAGTTCTTC
J gene: TRBJ1-2; D gene: TRBD1; clone size: NA; V gene: TRBV6-5; CDR3 protein: CASSLVSGQGKVDGYTF; CDR3 DNA: TGTGCCAGCAGTTTGGTATCGGGACAGGGGAAGGTTGATGGCTACACCTTC
J gene: TRBJ2-6; D gene: TRBD1; clone size: NA; V gene: TRBV29-1; CDR3 protein: CSVVTGGETGANVLTF; CDR3 DNA: TGCAGCGTTGTTACAGGGGGCGAAACTGGGGCCAACGTCCTGACTTTC
J gene: TRBJ2-6; D gene: NA; clone size: few; V gene: TRBV15; CDR3 protein: CATSRPEERSGANVLTF; CDR3 DNA: TGTGCCACCAGCAGACCTGAGGAGCGCTCTGGGGCCAACGTCCTGACTTTC
J gene: TRBJ2-7; D gene: NA; clone size: few; V gene: TRBV12-3/TRBV12-4; CDR3 protein: CASSSHGPYEQYF; CDR3 DNA: TGTGCCAGCAGTTCCCACGGCCCCTACGAGCAGTACTTC
J gene: TRBJ2-3; D gene: TRBD1; clone size: NA; V gene: TRBV27; CDR3 protein: CASSFGYPTGTTDTQYF; CDR3 DNA: TGTGCCAGCAGTTTCGGATATCCGACAGGGACGACAGATACGCAGTATTTT
J gene: TRBJ2-1; D gene: NA; clone size: few; V gene: TRBV29-1; CDR3 protein: CSVVGNRVYEQFF; CDR3 DNA: TGCAGCGTTGTTGGGAACAGGGTGTATGAGCAGTTCTTC
J gene: TRBJ2-1; D gene: TRBD1; clone size: few; V gene: TRBV7-8; CDR3 protein: CASSGQGAYNEQFF; CDR3 DNA: TGTGCCAGCAGCGGACAGGGGGCCTACAATGAGCAGTTCTTC
J gene: TRBJ2-2; D gene: NA; clone size: once; V gene: TRBV2; CDR3 protein: CASSGQIDTGELFF; CDR3 DNA: TGTGCCAGCAGTGGACAGATCGACACCGGGGAGCTGTTTTTT
J gene: TRBJ2-1; D gene: TRBD1; clone size: many; V gene: TRBV6-1; CDR3 protein: CASSEEGGGYNEQFF; CDR3 DNA: TGTGCCAGCAGTGAAGAAGGGGGCGGCTACAATGAGCAGTTCTTC
J gene: TRBJ2-6; D gene: NA; clone size: NA; V gene: TRBV12-3/TRBV12-4; CDR3 protein: CAISLGRAPSSGANVLTF; CDR3 DNA: TGTGCCATCAGTTTGGGCCGGGCCCCCAGCTCTGGGGCCAACGTCCTGACTTTC
J gene: TRBJ1-2; D gene: NA; clone size: NA; V gene: TRBV6-5; CDR3 protein: CASSYHQGGGGYTF; CDR3 DNA: TGTGCCAGCAGTTATCATCAGGGAGGGGGTGGCTACACCTTC
J gene: TRBJ1-5; D gene: NA; clone size: NA; V gene: TRBV4-1; CDR3 protein: CASSQAGWSNQPQHF; CDR3 DNA: TGCGCCAGCAGCCAAGCGGGATGGAGCAATCAGCCCCAGCATTTT
J gene: TRBJ2-3; D gene: TRBD2; clone size: NA; V gene: TRBV4-1; CDR3 protein: CASSQAGGVTDTQYF; CDR3 DNA: TGCGCCAGCAGCCAAGCCGGGGGGGTCACAGATACGCAGTATTTT
J gene: TRBJ2-5; D gene: NA; clone size: NA; V gene: TRBV28; CDR3 protein: CATIDRDFRGETQYF; CDR3 DNA: TGTGCCACTATAGACAGGGACTTTAGGGGAGAGACCCAGTACTTC
J gene: TRBJ2-5; D gene: NA; clone size: NA; V gene: TRBV13; CDR3 protein: CASSPTAEQETQYF; CDR3 DNA: TGTGCCAGCAGCCCCACGGCGGAACAAGAGACCCAGTACTTC
J gene: TRBJ2-5; D gene: TRBD2; clone size: NA; V gene: TRBV4-1; CDR3 protein: CASSQEGTSSLQYF; CDR3 DNA: TGCGCCAGCAGCCAAGAGGGGACTAGCAGTCTCCAGTACTTC
J gene: TRBJ2-3; D gene: TRBD2; clone size: NA; V gene: TRBV20-1; CDR3 protein: CSAPAGVGTDTQYF; CDR3 DNA: TGCAGTGCTCCAGCGGGGGTAGGGACAGATACGCAGTATTTT
J gene: TRBJ2-7; D gene: TRBD1; clone size: many; V gene: TRBV28; CDR3 protein: CASSSDRGYEQYF; CDR3 DNA: TGTGCCAGCAGTTCGGACAGGGGCTACGAGCAGTACTTC
J gene: TRBJ2-1; D gene: NA; clone size: few; V gene: TRBV29-1; CDR3 protein: CSVEGDPGNEQFF; CDR3 DNA: TGCAGCGTTGAAGGAGACCCAGGGAATGAGCAGTTCTTC
J gene: TRBJ2-3; D gene: TRBD2; clone size: few; V gene: TRBV4-1; CDR3 protein: CASSQKQTSGGTDTQYF; CDR3 DNA: TGCGCCAGCAGCCAGAAACAGACTAGCGGGGGCACAGATACGCAGTATTTT
J gene: TRBJ2-3; D gene: TRBD2; clone size: many; V gene: TRBV12-3/TRBV12-4; CDR3 protein: CASSFGLADTDTQYF; CDR3 DNA: TGTGCCAGCAGTTTTGGGCTAGCGGACACAGATACGCAGTATTTT
J gene: TRBJ2-1; D gene: TRBD2; clone size: NA; V gene: TRBV5-5; CDR3 protein: CASSLEESRGGYNEQFF; CDR3 DNA: TGTGCCAGCAGCTTGGAGGAGTCGCGGGGGGGTTACAATGAGCAGTTCTTC
J gene: TRBJ2-1; D gene: NA; clone size: few; V gene: TRBV4-1; CDR3 protein: CASSQAGGLSYNEQFF; CDR3 DNA: TGCGCCAGCAGCCAAGCGGGGGGCCTCTCCTACAATGAGCAGTTCTTC
J gene: TRBJ2-1; D gene: TRBD2; clone size: NA; V gene: TRBV15; CDR3 protein: CATSRDTGGPYNEQFF; CDR3 DNA: TGTGCCACCAGCAGAGATACGGGGGGGCCCTACAATGAGCAGTTCTTC
J gene: TRBJ2-7; D gene: NA; clone size: NA; V gene: TRBV9; CDR3 protein: CASSAASTGAYEQYF; CDR3 DNA: TGTGCCAGCAGCGCCGCTTCGACAGGAGCCTACGAGCAGTACTTC
J gene: TRBJ1-6; D gene: NA; clone size: few; V gene: TRBV7-9; CDR3 protein: CASSLVSGRNNSPLHF; CDR3 DNA: TGTGCCAGCAGCTTAGTGAGCGGCAGAAATAATTCACCCCTCCACTTT
J gene: TRBJ1-1; D gene: TRBD1; clone size: many; V gene: TRBV12-3/TRBV12-4; CDR3 protein: CASSLGRTGSAEAFF; CDR3 DNA: TGTGCCAGCAGTTTAGGGCGGACAGGGTCCGCTGAAGCTTTCTTT
J gene: TRBJ2-1; D gene: NA; clone size: NA; V gene: TRBV7-9; CDR3 protein: CASSSVDLQVRNEQFF; CDR3 DNA: TGTGCCAGCAGCTCCGTCGACCTTCAGGTTAGGAATGAGCAGTTCTTC
J gene: TRBJ1-5; D gene: NA; clone size: few; V gene: TRBV9; CDR3 protein: CASSGETGSGNQPQHF; CDR3 DNA: TGTGCCAGCAGCGGCGAAACAGGATCTGGCAATCAGCCCCAGCATTTT
J gene: TRBJ2-3; D gene: NA; clone size: few; V gene: TRBV7-6; CDR3 protein: CASSLDARVADTQYF; CDR3 DNA: TGTGCCAGCAGCTTAGACGCTCGGGTTGCAGATACGCAGTATTTT
J gene: TRBJ2-7; D gene: TRBD2; clone size: few; V gene: TRBV6-5; CDR3 protein: CASSYMGLAGSGSYEQYF; CDR3 DNA: TGTGCCAGCAGTTACATGGGACTAGCGGGGTCCGGTTCCTACGAGCAATACTTC
J gene: TRBJ1-1; D gene: NA; clone size: few; V gene: TRBV29-1; CDR3 protein: CSVSGGGHTEAFF; CDR3 DNA: TGCAGCGTCTCTGGAGGGGGGCATACTGAAGCTTTCTTT
J gene: TRBJ1-5; D gene: TRBD1; clone size: few; V gene: TRBV5-1; CDR3 protein: CASSLDRGGNQPQHF; CDR3 DNA: TGCGCCAGCAGCTTGGACAGGGGAGGCAATCAGCCCCAGCATTTT
J gene: TRBJ2-1; D gene: NA; clone size: NA; V gene: TRBV7-9; CDR3 protein: CASSFLNEQFF; CDR3 DNA: TGTGCCAGCAGTTTTCTAAATGAGCAGTTCTTC
J gene: TRBJ2-5; D gene: NA; clone size: few; V gene: TRBV7-9; CDR3 protein: CASSATLQDARQETQYF; CDR3 DNA: TGTGCCAGCAGCGCGACTTTACAGGATGCTCGCCAAGAGACCCAGTACTTC
J gene: TRBJ1-1; D gene: NA; clone size: few; V gene: TRBV7-9; CDR3 protein: CASAFEENTEAFF; CDR3 DNA: TGTGCCAGCGCATTTGAGGAAAACACTGAAGCTTTCTTT
J gene: TRBJ1-2; D gene: NA; clone size: NA; V gene: TRBV14; CDR3 protein: CASSRIGGGYGYTF; CDR3 DNA: TGTGCCAGCAGCCGTATCGGAGGCGGTTATGGCTACACCTTC
J gene: TRBJ2-7; D gene: NA; clone size: NA; V gene: TRBV6-2/TRBV6-3; CDR3 protein: CASRPGMAYEQYF; CDR3 DNA: TGTGCCAGCAGGCCGGGAATGGCCTACGAGCAGTACTTC